The present T cell receptor (beta chain) was sequenced within a study of radiation and T cells in renal cell carcinoma. As for treatment: 15 Gy SBRT to primary tumor, nephrectomy 4 weeks later. With 7 bases clipped from V and 3 bases from J, the junction kept 2 bases outside the gene matches. CDR3 size: 11 residues. Per germline, CDR1 SQVTM and CDR2 ANQGSEA. TCRdb keeps only in-frame clones here, not all; method: immunoSEQ multiplex PCR. The data show roughly 4,000 clones, approximately 56% seen once. This material consisted of tumor tissue, taken from a patient whose treatment included radiotherapy and nephrectomy. The TCR sequence derives from a woman between 55 and 75 years old with renal cell carcinoma. The chain recombines TRBV29-1 with TRBJ2-7, with 8 bases lining up with TRBD1. DNA of the CDR3: TGCAGCGCAGACAGGGGCTACGAGCAGTACTTC. Its translation: CSADRGYEQYF.